Listed below are T cell receptor beta chains from one sample, sequenced in a study of circulating and synovial CD4+ cells in juvenile arthritis. Assay: immunoSEQ multiplex PCR; the TCRdb copy retains only in-frame clones and omits some. The table records about 36,000 clones, roughly 94% of them present only once. The sequencing input was CD4+ T cells from blood. Receptors were obtained from a human donor with juvenile idiopathic arthritis. The CDR3 runs from the conserved cysteine through the conserved F or W. Each record gives: D gene, clone size, V gene, J gene, CDR3 protein, CDR3 DNA. D genes are given only for firm matches. Size is stated for part of the rows, as once, few or many counts, or as a class when the clone is expanded.

d_gene: -
abundance: once
v_gene: TRBV7-3
j_gene: TRBJ1-2
CDR3aa: CASSLTGGTRDYGYTF
CDR3nt: TGTGCCAGCAGCTTAACGGGGGGGACGCGGGACTATGGCTACACCTTC

d_gene: -
abundance: -
v_gene: TRBV5-1
j_gene: TRBJ2-6
CDR3aa: CASSPSSSGANVLTF
CDR3nt: TGCGCCAGCAGCCCGTCCAGCTCTGGGGCCAACGTCCTGACTTTC

d_gene: -
abundance: few
v_gene: TRBV9
j_gene: TRBJ1-6
CDR3aa: CASSVEAGGRSPLHF
CDR3nt: TGTGCCAGCAGCGTAGAAGCGGGGGGTCGTTCACCCCTCCACTTT

d_gene: -
abundance: -
v_gene: TRBV30
j_gene: TRBJ1-2
CDR3aa: CAWSTTYRERGYGYTF
CDR3nt: TGTGCCTGGAGTACTACCTACAGGGAGAGGGGCTATGGCTACACCTTC

d_gene: TRBD1
abundance: -
v_gene: TRBV9
j_gene: TRBJ2-7
CDR3aa: CASSAQGQGLYEQYF
CDR3nt: TGTGCCAGCAGCGCCCAGGGACAGGGGCTCTACGAGCAGTACTTC

d_gene: -
abundance: -
v_gene: TRBV4-3
j_gene: TRBJ2-7
CDR3aa: CASSQQQGSYEQYF
CDR3nt: TGCGCCAGCAGCCAGCAACAGGGCTCCTACGAGCAGTACTTC

d_gene: TRBD1
abundance: -
v_gene: TRBV18
j_gene: TRBJ1-3
CDR3aa: CASSPSTGENTIYF
CDR3nt: TGTGCCAGCTCACCCTCGACAGGGGAAAACACCATATATTTT

d_gene: TRBD2
abundance: -
v_gene: TRBV5-1
j_gene: TRBJ2-4
CDR3aa: CASSSLLAGGPGGNIQYF
CDR3nt: TGCGCCAGCAGCTCCCTTCTAGCGGGGGGGCCAGGTGGTAACATTCAGTACTTC

d_gene: -
abundance: -
v_gene: TRBV2
j_gene: TRBJ1-4
CDR3aa: CASSEALGGAKLFF
CDR3nt: TGTGCCAGCAGTGAAGCTTTGGGAGGAGCAAAACTGTTTTTT

d_gene: -
abundance: -
v_gene: TRBV6-5
j_gene: TRBJ2-2
CDR3aa: CASSLGPNTGELFF
CDR3nt: TGTGCCAGCAGCCTAGGTCCGAACACCGGGGAGCTGTTTTTT

d_gene: -
abundance: -
v_gene: TRBV28
j_gene: TRBJ2-2
CDR3aa: CASSFTWESMNTGELFF
CDR3nt: TGTGCCAGCAGTTTTACGTGGGAGAGTATGAACACCGGGGAGCTGTTTTTT

d_gene: TRBD1
abundance: -
v_gene: TRBV7-3
j_gene: TRBJ1-1
CDR3aa: CASSPQTGANTEAFF
CDR3nt: TGTGCCAGCAGCCCCCAGACAGGGGCGAACACTGAAGCTTTCTTT

d_gene: -
abundance: -
v_gene: TRBV7-9
j_gene: TRBJ1-1
CDR3aa: CATRTVSMNTEAFF
CDR3nt: TGTGCCACCCGGACAGTTTCTATGAACACTGAAGCTTTCTTT

d_gene: -
abundance: -
v_gene: TRBV7-2
j_gene: TRBJ2-3
CDR3aa: CASSLINTDTQYF
CDR3nt: TGTGCCAGCAGCTTAATCAACACAGATACGCAGTATTTT

d_gene: TRBD1
abundance: -
v_gene: TRBV19
j_gene: TRBJ1-6
CDR3aa: CASSISGQANSPLHF
CDR3nt: TGTGCCAGTAGTATCTCGGGACAGGCTAATTCCCCCCTCCACTTT

d_gene: TRBD1
abundance: -
v_gene: TRBV6-5
j_gene: TRBJ2-7
CDR3aa: CASSYPDRDYEQYF
CDR3nt: TGTGCCAGCAGTTACCCGGACAGGGACTACGAGCAGTACTTC

d_gene: TRBD1
abundance: few
v_gene: TRBV6-6
j_gene: TRBJ2-7
CDR3aa: CASSFRDRGYEQYF
CDR3nt: TGTGCCAGCAGTTTCCGGGACAGGGGGTACGAGCAGTACTTC

d_gene: -
abundance: -
v_gene: TRBV5-6
j_gene: TRBJ2-7
CDR3aa: CASSDLSYEQYF
CDR3nt: TGTGCCAGCAGCGACTTATCCTACGAGCAGTACTTC

d_gene: -
abundance: -
v_gene: TRBV7-6
j_gene: TRBJ2-3
CDR3aa: CASSSGIRGGAADTQYF
CDR3nt: TGTGCCAGCAGCTCAGGGATAAGGGGGGGGGCGGCAGATACGCAGTATTTT

d_gene: TRBD1
abundance: -
v_gene: TRBV7-2
j_gene: TRBJ2-1
CDR3aa: CASSLAGTGAFNEQFF
CDR3nt: TGTGCCAGCAGCTTAGCCGGGACAGGGGCCTTCAATGAGCAGTTCTTC

d_gene: -
abundance: once
v_gene: TRBV6-5
j_gene: TRBJ2-2
CDR3aa: CASHGGPPGELFF
CDR3nt: TGTGCCAGTCATGGGGGCCCCCCCGGGGAGCTGTTTTTT

d_gene: TRBD1
abundance: -
v_gene: TRBV5-1
j_gene: TRBJ1-2
CDR3aa: CASSFSLDRGGYGYTF
CDR3nt: TGCGCCAGCAGCTTCTCCCTTGACAGGGGAGGTTATGGCTACACCTTC

d_gene: TRBD1
abundance: -
v_gene: TRBV6-5
j_gene: TRBJ2-7
CDR3aa: CASSLLGTENYEQYF
CDR3nt: TGTGCCAGCAGTCTACTAGGGACAGAAAACTACGAGCAGTACTTC

d_gene: TRBD2
abundance: -
v_gene: TRBV7-2
j_gene: TRBJ2-7
CDR3aa: CASSPHLSGGQPYEQYF
CDR3nt: TGTGCCAGCAGCCCACACCTTAGCGGGGGGCAACCCTACGAGCAGTACTTC

d_gene: -
abundance: once
v_gene: TRBV4-3
j_gene: TRBJ2-4
CDR3aa: CASSQDPAHRGARAKNIQYF
CDR3nt: TGCGCCAGCAGCCAAGATCCAGCCCACCGGGGGGCGCGGGCCAAAAACATTCAGTACTTC

d_gene: -
abundance: -
v_gene: TRBV7-9
j_gene: TRBJ2-6
CDR3aa: CASSLGEKGANVLTF
CDR3nt: TGTGCCAGCAGCTTAGGAGAAAAGGGGGCCAACGTCCTGACTTTC

d_gene: -
abundance: once
v_gene: TRBV29-1
j_gene: TRBJ2-7
CDR3aa: CSATQVSYEQYF
CDR3nt: TGCAGCGCCACTCAGGTATCCTACGAGCAGTACTTC

d_gene: -
abundance: -
v_gene: TRBV30
j_gene: TRBJ1-2
CDR3aa: CAWSETQQGFYGYTF
CDR3nt: TGTGCCTGGAGTGAGACCCAGCAGGGGTTCTATGGCTACACCTTC

d_gene: -
abundance: -
v_gene: TRBV4-1
j_gene: TRBJ1-5
CDR3aa: CASSQDSGSNQPQHF
CDR3nt: TGCGCCAGCAGCCAAGATTCCGGTAGCAATCAGCCCCAGCATTTT